The clone carrying this T cell receptor beta chain was detected many times. Its cognate antigen is unknown. The CDR3 regions of TCR beta were amplified from RNA transcripts. Researchers ran a first-round RT-PCR on the TCR CDR3 using the HTBI primer set. TCRdb reprocessed the multiplex PCR reads via MiXCR and lists one record per CDR3 protein. The sample carries 660,000 or so distinct CDR3 sequences, about 45% recorded once. Between the trimmed V and J ends, which lost 10 bases and 2 bases, there was a span of 12 bases. CDR1 MNHEY and CDR2 SVGAGI come from the germline V gene. This CDR3 contains 13 residues. Investigators excluded patients with uncontrolled infection, other autoimmune disease, pregnancy or lactation. This sample is part of a study of T cells in Graves' hyperthyroidism and ophthalmopathy. General study findings and limits: Most clonotypes that expanded in the thyroid above 0.001 also showed up in blood.

Material for sequencing was peripheral blood or thyroid tissue (not recorded which). The sequence derives from an adult man with Graves' disease, either hyperthyroidism or ophthalmopathy (not recorded which). This rearrangement joins TRBV6-5 to TRBJ1-5; tentative D call: TRBD1 (6 bases). Written as DNA, the CDR3 is TGTGCCATCAGGGGAGCGGGCAATCAGCCCCAGCATTTT. Protein product: CAIRGAGNQPQHF.